The rows below give T cell receptor beta chains drawn from one sample of a study of OX40 agonist ivuxolimab in advanced cancers. Assay: immunoSEQ multiplex PCR; the TCRdb copy retains only in-frame clones and omits some. The sample consists of more than 55,000 clones, 85% to 90% of them appearing once. The input for sequencing was CD4+ or CD8+ T cells sorted from blood, taken in a trial of the OX40 agonist ivuxolimab. All receptors come from an adult with an advanced solid tumor such as melanoma, head and neck, liver or kidney cancer. CDR3s include the opening cysteine and the closing phenylalanine or tryptophan. A D gene is named only where the DNA matches it firmly. Rows may omit the clone size; those that give it use once, few, many or a size class.

clone_size	v_call	cdr3_length	j_call	d_call	cdr3_aa	cdr3_nt
-	TRBV2	11	TRBJ2-5	-	CASTVGGTQYF	TGTGCCAGCACGGTAGGCGGGACCCAGTACTTC
few	TRBV19	13	TRBJ2-1	-	CASSPWAVNEQFF	TGTGCCAGTAGTCCTTGGGCCGTTAATGAGCAGTTCTTC
-	TRBV5-1	14	TRBJ2-5	TRBD2	CASSLGGGKETQYF	TGCGCCAGCAGCTTGGGGGGAGGGAAGGAGACCCAGTACTTC
-	TRBV11-2	13	TRBJ1-2	-	CASSLGTNYGYTF	TGTGCCAGCAGCTTAGGAACGAACTATGGCTACACCTTC
few	TRBV4-3	14	TRBJ1-1	-	CASSQDIGETEAFF	TGCGCCAGCAGCCAAGATATAGGGGAGACTGAAGCTTTCTTT
-	TRBV19	16	TRBJ2-6	-	CASSRWPSSGANVLTF	TGTGCCAGTAGCAGATGGCCCTCCTCTGGGGCCAACGTCCTGACTTTC
-	TRBV9	16	TRBJ2-4	TRBD2	CASQRGSPSLGNIQYF	TGTGCCAGCCAGCGGGGGTCCCCCTCATTGGGGAACATTCAGTACTTC
once	TRBV11-2	16	TRBJ2-6	-	CASSSITTSGANVLTF	TGTGCCAGCAGCTCCATAACTACATCTGGGGCCAACGTCCTGACTTTC
-	TRBV5-1	14	TRBJ1-1	-	CASSFGTLNTEAFF	TGCGCCAGCAGCTTCGGAACGCTGAACACTGAAGCTTTCTTT
-	TRBV6-5	14	TRBJ1-1	TRBD1	CASSDRGRDTEAFF	TGTGCCAGCAGTGACAGGGGGAGGGACACTGAAGCTTTCTTT
-	TRBV6-6	16	TRBJ1-1	TRBD1	CASSYAGQGGNTEAFF	TGTGCCAGCAGTTACGCGGGGCAGGGGGGGAACACTGAAGCTTTCTTT
-	TRBV6-6	16	TRBJ1-2	-	CASSSPDGRGNYGYTF	TGTGCCAGCAGCTCCCCCGACGGGAGGGGCAACTATGGCTACACCTTC
-	TRBV9	13	TRBJ2-7	-	CASSLRGSYEQYF	TGTGCCAGCAGCCTTAGGGGATCCTACGAGCAGTACTTC
-	TRBV6-5	15	TRBJ1-2	TRBD1	CASRDRGRTNYGYTF	TGTGCCAGCAGAGACAGGGGTCGTACTAACTATGGCTACACCTTC
-	TRBV10-2	16	TRBJ2-2	-	CASRRIAELGPGELFF	TGCGCCAGCAGAAGGATAGCGGAACTGGGACCCGGGGAGCTGTTTTTT
-	TRBV18	13	TRBJ1-1	-	CASSETRNTEAFF	TGTGCCAGCTCAGAGACACGTAACACTGAAGCTTTCTTT
-	TRBV18	13	TRBJ1-4	-	CASSKGFGEKLFF	TGTGCCAGCTCAAAGGGGTTCGGGGAAAAACTGTTTTTT
few	TRBV2	13	TRBJ1-5	-	CASSEQSYQPQHF	TGTGCCAGCAGTGAACAGAGTTATCAGCCCCAGCATTTT
-	TRBV2	14	TRBJ1-1	-	CASSERGLYTEAFF	TGTGCCAGCAGTGAACGGGGATTATACACTGAAGCTTTCTTT
-	TRBV29-1	11	TRBJ1-4	-	CSVGLNEKLFF	TGCAGCGTCGGGCTTAATGAAAAACTGTTTTTT
-	TRBV4-2	15	TRBJ2-1	TRBD2	CASSQVSGDYNEQFF	TGTGCCAGCAGCCAGGTTAGCGGGGACTACAATGAGCAGTTCTTC
-	TRBV6-5	14	TRBJ1-4	-	CASSPNGIAEKLFF	TGTGCCAGCAGCCCCAACGGAATAGCGGAAAAACTGTTTTTT
-	TRBV30	14	TRBJ1-2	-	CAWSPADRNYGYTF	TGTGCCTGGAGTCCCGCGGACAGAAACTATGGCTACACCTTC
-	TRBV6-6	16	TRBJ2-3	-	CASMGSEGIRLNTQYF	TGTGCCAGTATGGGCTCTGAGGGTATCCGCCTGAATACGCAGTATTTT
-	TRBV7-6	13	TRBJ1-5	-	CASSGGPNQPQHF	TGTGCCAGCAGCGGAGGACCCAATCAGCCCCAGCATTTT
-	TRBV5-8	16	TRBJ1-2	TRBD1	CASSLGSGGVNYGYTF	TGTGCCAGCAGCTTAGGGTCAGGGGGCGTTAACTATGGCTACACCTTC
-	TRBV19	16	TRBJ1-3	-	CASSITFGLPENTIYF	TGTGCCAGTAGTATTACGTTTGGACTCCCTGAGAACACCATATATTTT
-	TRBV7-2	18	TRBJ2-4	TRBD2	CASSLLSAGGPGKNIQYF	TGTGCCAGCAGCTTACTGTCAGCGGGAGGGCCAGGAAAAAACATTCAGTACTTC
-	TRBV19	16	TRBJ2-4	-	CASSRAGRRDRNIQYF	TGTGCCAGTAGTAGGGCGGGAAGGCGCGACAGAAACATTCAGTACTTC
-	TRBV27	12	TRBJ2-5	-	CASGGYQETQYF	TGTGCCAGCGGGGGGTACCAAGAGACCCAGTACTTC
-	TRBV29-1	13	TRBJ1-1	TRBD1	CSVTTGGNTEAFF	TGCAGCGTGACGACAGGGGGAAACACTGAAGCTTTCTTT
-	TRBV6-5	13	TRBJ2-5	-	CASTTGFSETQYF	TGTGCCAGCACCACGGGATTTTCGGAGACCCAGTACTTC
-	TRBV5-6	13	TRBJ2-6	-	CASSLDRADVLTF	TGTGCCAGCAGCTTGGACAGGGCGGACGTCCTGACTTTC
few	TRBV7-2	13	TRBJ1-1	-	CASRTGTNTEAFF	TGTGCCAGCAGGACAGGAACGAACACTGAAGCTTTCTTT
-	TRBV28	14	TRBJ1-2	-	CASSLRGRGYGYTF	TGTGCCAGCAGTTTACGGGGGCGGGGCTATGGCTACACCTTC
few	TRBV19	13	TRBJ1-1	-	CASSLGRDAEAFF	TGTGCCAGTAGTCTCGGGCGTGATGCTGAAGCTTTCTTT
-	TRBV7-8	12	TRBJ1-1	-	CASSLGRGEAFF	TGTGCCAGCAGCTTAGGGCGCGGAGAAGCTTTCTTT
-	TRBV7-8	15	TRBJ2-7	-	CASRRTGTRGDEQYF	TGTGCCAGCAGGAGAACCGGGACCCGCGGGGACGAGCAGTACTTC
-	TRBV6-6	9	TRBJ2-7	-	CASSLQGYF	TGTGCCAGCAGCCTTCAAGGGTACTTC
-	TRBV4-1	14	TRBJ1-3	-	CASSQDTQRNTIYF	TGCGCCAGCAGCCAAGATACTCAAAGAAACACCATATATTTT
-	TRBV6-6	14	TRBJ2-1	-	CASSYSRGVNEQFF	TGTGCCAGCAGTTACTCGAGAGGGGTCAATGAGCAGTTCTTC
-	TRBV13	14	TRBJ2-7	TRBD1	CASSLRQGTYEQYF	TGTGCCAGCAGCCTCCGACAGGGTACCTACGAGCAGTACTTC
few	TRBV7-8	19	TRBJ2-2	TRBD2	CASSFFASGGAANTGELFF	TGTGCCAGCAGCTTTTTTGCTAGCGGGGGGGCCGCGAACACCGGGGAGCTGTTTTTT
-	TRBV11-2	17	TRBJ2-1	TRBD2	CASSLTSGGYEGNEQFF	TGTGCCAGCAGCTTAACTAGCGGGGGGTACGAGGGAAATGAGCAGTTCTTC
-	TRBV19	18	TRBJ2-2	TRBD1	CASSSAPGTGVHTGELFF	TGTGCCAGTAGTTCGGCTCCGGGGACAGGGGTCCACACCGGGGAGCTGTTTTTT
-	TRBV4-3	13	TRBJ1-2	-	CASSQEGGYGYTF	TGCGCCAGCAGCCAAGAGGGGGGTTATGGCTACACCTTC
-	TRBV5-1	15	TRBJ1-1	TRBD1	CASSSGSVTGPEAFF	TGCGCCAGCAGCTCGGGGTCGGTGACAGGGCCTGAAGCTTTCTTT
-	TRBV28	15	TRBJ2-1	TRBD2	CASNRNLAGVLEQFF	TGTGCCAGCAATCGAAATTTGGCGGGAGTTCTTGAGCAGTTCTTC
-	TRBV9	13	TRBJ2-1	-	CASSVGSHNEQFF	TGTGCCAGCAGCGTAGGTAGCCACAATGAGCAGTTCTTC
-	TRBV6-5	14	TRBJ2-5	TRBD1	CASSYGTVKETQYF	TGTGCCAGCAGTTACGGGACAGTAAAAGAGACCCAGTACTTC
-	TRBV4-2	18	TRBJ2-5	TRBD2	CASSLGELAGAYQETQYF	TGTGCCAGCAGCTTGGGTGAGCTAGCGGGGGCGTACCAAGAGACCCAGTACTTC
-	TRBV4-1	13	TRBJ1-1	-	CASSLEGNTEAFF	TGCGCCAGCAGCCTAGAGGGGAACACTGAAGCTTTCTTT
once	TRBV30	15	TRBJ2-2	-	CAWSRLAMNTGELFF	TGTGCCTGGAGTAGATTAGCGATGAACACCGGGGAGCTGTTTTTT
-	TRBV5-4	16	TRBJ2-7	TRBD2	CASSLGGTSGSYEQYF	TGTGCCAGCAGCCTGGGCGGGACTAGCGGCTCCTACGAGCAGTACTTC